The rows below give T cell receptor beta chains drawn from one sample of a study of blood T cell repertoires in COVID-19. Measured with immunoSEQ multiplex PCR; TCRdb has only the in-frame clones, and not every one. The table has about 130,000 clones, about 84% seen once; the top ten hold less than 15%. Sequencing was carried out using peripheral blood. The receptors shown here come from a woman in her sixties with acute or convalescent COVID-19. CDR3s include the opening cysteine and the closing phenylalanine or tryptophan. A D gene is named only where the DNA matches it firmly. For some rows the clone size is stated as once, few or many, or as a class when expanded; others skip it.

size: NA; V: TRBV18; D: NA; J: TRBJ2-3; DNA: TGTGCCAGCTCACCTGCGTGGACTAGCACAGATACGCAGTATTTT; CDR3: CASSPAWTSTDTQYF
size: NA; V: TRBV6-4; D: TRBD2; J: TRBJ2-1; DNA: TGTGCCAGCAGGGCGGGGGGGGACTACAATGAGCAGTTCTTC; CDR3: CASRAGGDYNEQFF
size: NA; V: TRBV5-4; D: TRBD1; J: TRBJ1-1; DNA: TGTGCCAGCAGCTTGGCCGCAGGGGGGATGAACACTGAAGCTTTCTTT; CDR3: CASSLAAGGMNTEAFF
size: NA; V: TRBV5-4; D: TRBD2; J: TRBJ2-2; DNA: TGTGCCAGCAGCCTTTTAGCGGGGTCCGGCGGGGAGCTGTTTTTT; CDR3: CASSLLAGSGGELFF
size: NA; V: TRBV7-9; D: TRBD1; J: TRBJ2-1; DNA: TGTGCCAGCAGCTTCCGGACAGGGCCTCCCTACAATGAGCAGTTCTTC; CDR3: CASSFRTGPPYNEQFF
size: NA; V: TRBV12-3/TRBV12-4; D: NA; J: TRBJ2-7; DNA: TGTGCCAGCAGTTCCCTCCAGGGCTACGAGCAGTACTTC; CDR3: CASSSLQGYEQYF
size: NA; V: TRBV15; D: TRBD2; J: TRBJ2-3; DNA: TGTGCCACGGTAGCGGGGAGGACAGATACGCAGTATTTT; CDR3: CATVAGRTDTQYF
size: NA; V: TRBV6-6; D: NA; J: TRBJ1-2; DNA: TGTGCCAGCAGCCCGGGAACTAACTATGGCTACACCTTC; CDR3: CASSPGTNYGYTF
size: NA; V: TRBV5-1; D: TRBD1; J: TRBJ2-2; DNA: TGCGCCAGCAGCACAGGGACAGGGGGTTACGCCGGGGAGCTGTTTTTT; CDR3: CASSTGTGGYAGELFF
size: NA; V: TRBV19; D: NA; J: TRBJ2-2; DNA: TGTGCCAGCCGGGTGGGAGCCGGGGAGCTGTTTTTT; CDR3: CASRVGAGELFF
size: NA; V: TRBV4-1; D: NA; J: TRBJ2-1; DNA: TGCGCCAGCAGCCCCCGAGTGGTGGCGGGGATCAATGAGCAGTTCTTC; CDR3: CASSPRVVAGINEQFF
size: once; V: TRBV6-5; D: NA; J: TRBJ1-6; DNA: TGTGCCAGCAGTTTTAGGGGAACTAATTCACCCCTCCACTTT; CDR3: CASSFRGTNSPLHF
size: NA; V: TRBV7-9; D: NA; J: TRBJ2-3; DNA: TGTGCCAGCAGCTTAACGGGTGGAGGCGGTACGCAGTATTTT; CDR3: CASSLTGGGGTQYF
size: NA; V: TRBV27; D: NA; J: TRBJ1-1; DNA: TGTGCCAGCAGTTCAGGGAAAGTTTCTGAAGCTTTCTTT; CDR3: CASSSGKVSEAFF
size: once; V: TRBV24-1; D: NA; J: TRBJ1-2; DNA: TGTGCCACCAGTAACAGCCATGGCTACACCTTC; CDR3: CATSNSHGYTF
size: NA; V: TRBV5-6; D: TRBD1; J: TRBJ1-2; DNA: TGTGCCAGCAGCTTGAGGCGGACAGGGGGCGCGTATGGCTACACCTTC; CDR3: CASSLRRTGGAYGYTF
size: NA; V: TRBV6-6; D: TRBD1; J: TRBJ2-2; DNA: TGTGCCAGCAGCCGGGACAGGGGCACCGGGGAGCTGTTTTTT; CDR3: CASSRDRGTGELFF
size: NA; V: TRBV27; D: NA; J: TRBJ2-2; DNA: TGTGCCAGCAGCGGCGGGTCCCGATTCTACACCGGGGAGCTGTTTTTT; CDR3: CASSGGSRFYTGELFF
size: NA; V: TRBV6-5; D: NA; J: TRBJ1-1; DNA: TGTGCCAGCAGATCAAGTCAGGGCCCGAACACTGAAGCTTTCTTT; CDR3: CASRSSQGPNTEAFF
size: NA; V: TRBV5-1; D: TRBD2; J: TRBJ2-5; DNA: TGCGCCAGCACCTGGGGGGGACCGGACCAAGAGACCCAGTACTTC; CDR3: CASTWGGPDQETQYF
size: few; V: TRBV6-5; D: NA; J: TRBJ2-2; DNA: TGTGCCAGCAGTTACTCGGGGCACACCGGGGAGCTGTTTTTT; CDR3: CASSYSGHTGELFF
size: NA; V: TRBV24-1; D: TRBD1; J: TRBJ2-6; DNA: TGTGCCACCAGTGGACAGGGTCGTTCTGGGGCCAACGTCCTGACTTTC; CDR3: CATSGQGRSGANVLTF
size: NA; V: TRBV19; D: NA; J: TRBJ1-3; DNA: TGTGCCAGTAGCCCAACCACAGGGAATGGAAACACCATATATTTT; CDR3: CASSPTTGNGNTIYF
size: NA; V: TRBV27; D: NA; J: TRBJ1-6; DNA: TGTGCCAGCACGACGGGACTGAAGCCCCTCCACTTT; CDR3: CASTTGLKPLHF
size: NA; V: TRBV11-2; D: TRBD1; J: TRBJ1-2; DNA: TGTGCCAGCAGCTTAGGAGGACAGGGCTATGGCTACACCTTC; CDR3: CASSLGGQGYGYTF
size: NA; V: TRBV19; D: NA; J: TRBJ1-2; DNA: TGTGCCAGTAGCGACATTCGAGACCTAACCATGTATGGCTACACCTTC; CDR3: CASSDIRDLTMYGYTF